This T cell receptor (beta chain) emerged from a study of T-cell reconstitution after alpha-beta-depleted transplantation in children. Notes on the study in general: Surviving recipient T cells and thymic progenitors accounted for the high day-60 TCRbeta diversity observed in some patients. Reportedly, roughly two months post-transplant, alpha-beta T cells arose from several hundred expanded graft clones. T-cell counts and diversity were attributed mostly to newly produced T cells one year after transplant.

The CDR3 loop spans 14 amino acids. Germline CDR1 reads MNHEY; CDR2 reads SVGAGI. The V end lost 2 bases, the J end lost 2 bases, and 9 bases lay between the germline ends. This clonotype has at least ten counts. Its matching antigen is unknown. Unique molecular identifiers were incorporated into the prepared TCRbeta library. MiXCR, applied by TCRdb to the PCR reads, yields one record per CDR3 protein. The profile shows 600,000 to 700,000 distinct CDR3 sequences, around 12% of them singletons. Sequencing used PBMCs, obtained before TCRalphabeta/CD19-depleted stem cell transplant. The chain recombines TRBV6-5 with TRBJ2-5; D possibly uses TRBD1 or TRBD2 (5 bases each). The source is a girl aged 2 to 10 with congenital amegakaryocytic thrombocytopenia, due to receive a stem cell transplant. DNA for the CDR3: TGTGCCAGCAGTTACGGGGGAATACAAGAGACCCAGTACTTC. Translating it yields CASSYGGIQETQYF.